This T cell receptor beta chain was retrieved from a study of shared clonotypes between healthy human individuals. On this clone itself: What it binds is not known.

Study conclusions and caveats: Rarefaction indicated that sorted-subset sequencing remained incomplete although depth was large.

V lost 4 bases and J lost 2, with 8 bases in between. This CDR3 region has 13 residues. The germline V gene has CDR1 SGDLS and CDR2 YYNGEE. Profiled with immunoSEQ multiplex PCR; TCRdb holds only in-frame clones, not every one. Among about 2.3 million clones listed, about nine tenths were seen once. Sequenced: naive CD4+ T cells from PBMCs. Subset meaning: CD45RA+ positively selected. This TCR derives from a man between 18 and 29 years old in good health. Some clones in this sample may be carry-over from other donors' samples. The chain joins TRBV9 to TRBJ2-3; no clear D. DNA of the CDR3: TGTGCCAGCAGCCCCTGGGTCACAGATACGCAGTATTTT. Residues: CASSPWVTDTQYF.